The T cell receptor (beta chain) described here comes from a study of cytomegalovirus exposure and HLA in healthy donors. In the study overall: About 85 million unique TCR sequences came from HLA-typed donors in an early release.

Trimming removed 3 bases from V and 1 base from J; junction bases left unmatched: 7. Germline CDR1 SGHRS, CDR2 YFSETQ. This CDR3 has 16 amino acids. Study-wide results and limits: Sequencing depth roughly uniform across donors was assumed in presence/absence analyses.

The PCR used 60 Vbeta and 13 Jbeta primers. Libraries were prepared by immunoSEQ multiplex PCR; TCRdb keeps only in-frame clonotypes and omits some of them. The data hold 210,000 or so clones, with about 80% observed a single time. Every donor was a healthy person donating bone marrow. Details on this clone: The antigen remains undetermined.

Sequences were obtained from PBMCs. The TCR comes from a man aged 18 to 29 in good health and CMV-seronegative. This chain joins TRBV5-1 and TRBJ2-3; 8 positions match TRBD2. CDR3 protein: CASSSMMRGGTDTQYF. The CDR3 DNA reads as TGCGCCAGCAGCTCCATGATGCGGGGGGGCACAGATACGCAGTATTTT.